These T cell receptor beta chains were read from a single sample in a study of CD8+ T cells in alopecia areata. The method was immunoSEQ multiplex PCR; TCRdb's version includes in-frame clones alone and lacks a portion of them. This repertoire shows about 180,000 clones, around 63% found once; its top ten account for 1.7%. The sample in question was CD4+ T cells sorted from blood, obtained at week 0. These receptor sequences come from a human donor with alopecia areata. CDR3s include the opening cysteine and the closing phenylalanine or tryptophan. The D gene is left open where the match is weak. Part of the rows lack a size; the others show once, few, many or a class for expanded clones.

j_gene: TRBJ2-2
v_gene: TRBV29-1
d_gene: NA
abundance: NA
CDR3aa: CSVRQATNTGELFF
CDR3nt: TGCAGCGTTCGGCAGGCCACGAACACCGGGGAGCTGTTTTTT

j_gene: TRBJ2-7
v_gene: TRBV29-1
d_gene: NA
abundance: NA
CDR3aa: CSVLSTANEQYF
CDR3nt: TGCAGCGTTTTGTCGACAGCGAACGAGCAGTACTTC

j_gene: TRBJ1-5
v_gene: TRBV19
d_gene: NA
abundance: NA
CDR3aa: CATTSSRSQPQHF
CDR3nt: TGTGCCACCACCTCGTCTCGTTCTCAGCCCCAGCATTTT

j_gene: TRBJ2-5
v_gene: TRBV7-2
d_gene: TRBD1
abundance: NA
CDR3aa: CASSSGQGRETQYF
CDR3nt: TGTGCCAGCAGCTCCGGACAGGGAAGGGAGACCCAGTACTTC

j_gene: TRBJ2-3
v_gene: TRBV30
d_gene: NA
abundance: NA
CDR3aa: CAWRTGTFTDTQYF
CDR3nt: TGTGCCTGGAGGACCGGGACCTTCACAGATACGCAGTATTTT

j_gene: TRBJ2-1
v_gene: TRBV29-1
d_gene: NA
abundance: few
CDR3aa: CSVAGDSSTYNEQFF
CDR3nt: TGCAGCGTTGCAGGGGACTCCAGTACCTACAATGAGCAGTTCTTC

j_gene: TRBJ1-2
v_gene: TRBV13
d_gene: NA
abundance: few
CDR3aa: CASSLGNRDGYTF
CDR3nt: TGTGCCAGCAGCTTAGGAAACAGGGATGGCTACACCTTC

j_gene: TRBJ1-2
v_gene: TRBV29-1
d_gene: TRBD1
abundance: NA
CDR3aa: CSVTGDRGRGYTF
CDR3nt: TGCAGCGTGACCGGGGACAGGGGACGGGGCTACACCTTC

j_gene: TRBJ2-6
v_gene: TRBV29-1
d_gene: TRBD1
abundance: once
CDR3aa: CSVTGFAGANVLTF
CDR3nt: TGCAGCGTGACAGGGTTTGCCGGGGCCAACGTCCTGACTTTC

j_gene: TRBJ1-4
v_gene: TRBV6-5
d_gene: NA
abundance: NA
CDR3aa: CASSPTGTRREKLFF
CDR3nt: TGTGCCAGCAGTCCGACCGGGACTCGTCGGGAAAAACTGTTTTTT

j_gene: TRBJ1-2
v_gene: TRBV4-3
d_gene: NA
abundance: few
CDR3aa: CASSQDAGRSDGYTF
CDR3nt: TGCGCCAGCAGCCAAGATGCGGGGAGAAGTGATGGCTACACCTTC

j_gene: TRBJ1-6
v_gene: TRBV25-1
d_gene: NA
abundance: few
CDR3aa: CASSVAGAGDSPLHF
CDR3nt: TGTGCCAGCAGTGTCGCAGGGGCGGGGGATTCACCCCTCCACTTT

j_gene: TRBJ2-3
v_gene: TRBV14
d_gene: TRBD2
abundance: NA
CDR3aa: CASSPDRTTSARTDTQYF
CDR3nt: TGTGCCAGCAGCCCCGACAGAACTACTAGCGCCCGCACAGATACGCAGTATTTT

j_gene: TRBJ1-2
v_gene: TRBV18
d_gene: NA
abundance: NA
CDR3aa: CASSPPETRGGPNYGYTF
CDR3nt: TGTGCCAGCTCACCACCGGAGACCCGAGGGGGGCCTAACTATGGCTACACCTTC